The 29 T cell receptor beta chains listed next were all sequenced from one sample in a study of early T cells in non-severe SARS-CoV-2 infection. Via MiXCR, TCRdb re-called the 5' RACE reads, giving one row per CDR3 protein. The table lists some 42,000 distinct CDR3 sequences, about 6.5% of them singletons. The sequencing here drew on whole blood, taken at baseline. The receptors come from an adult who was a healthcare worker with PCR-confirmed SARS-CoV-2 infection or an uninfected control (not recorded which).

This clonotype was found many times. V gene TRBV2 combines with J gene TRBJ1-2, with TRBD1 matching over 7 bases. Unmatched junction bases numbered 0, after V lost 4 bases and J lost 4 bases. The length of the CDR3 is 12 residues. CDR1 is SNHLY, CDR2 FYNNEI, per germline. The CDR3 region is CASSGQGYGYTF. Here the CDR3 DNA reads TGTGCCAGCAGTGGACAGGGCTATGGCTACACCTTC.

In this sample, this clonotype turned up many times. In nucleotides, the CDR3 is TGTGCCAGCTCACCACTATTCGGGGCAACTAATGAAAAACTGTTTTTT. This encodes CASSPLFGATNEKLFF. The chain joins TRBV18 to TRBJ1-4; D unresolved. The V end was cut by 1 base, the J end by 0 bases, with 9 bases between. The CDR3 has 16 residues. CDR1 and CDR2 (germline): KGHSH, LQKENI.

This clonotype was counted a few times. V gene TRBV19 combines with J gene TRBJ2-3; D not certain. CDR1 is LNHDA and CDR2 is SQIVND in the germline V gene (reference sequence). V was cut by 10 bases and J by 2 bases, with 13 bases left in between. The CDR3 runs to 13 residues. CDR3 loop: CATAASNTDTQYF. DNA for the CDR3: TGTGCCACGGCGGCCTCAAACACAGATACGCAGTATTTT.

This clonotype occurred a few times. The chain carries TRBV5-8 and TRBJ2-7; D unresolved. Germline V gene data show CDR1 as SGHTS and CDR2 as YDEGEE. Trimming took 1 base from V and 1 from J, leaving 6 bases between them. The CDR3 is 13 residues long. CDR3 coding DNA: TGTGCCAGCAGCTTGAGCTGGTCCTACGAGCAGTACTTC. Amino acids: CASSLSWSYEQYF. The variable domain in full, completed from reference TRBV5-8 and TRBJ2-7, reads EAGVTQSPTHLIKTRGQQATLRCSPISGHTSVYWYQQALGLGLQFLLWYDEGEERNRGNFPPRFSGRQFPNYSSELNVNALELEDSALYLCASSLSWSYEQYFGPGTRLTVT.

This clonotype was seen repeatedly, ten times or more. The chain is built from TRBV27 and TRBJ1-1; D possibly corresponds to TRBD1 (5 bases). The V and J ends lost 6 bases and 8 bases respectively, with 16 bases between them. Germline-derived CDR1 and CDR2 are MNHEY and SMNVEV (reference sequence). The CDR3 is 13 amino acids. DNA of the CDR3: TGTGCCAGCAGGGTAGGTCTAGGGACCGAAGCTTTCTTT. As protein: CASRVGLGTEAFF.

A few counts support this clonotype. The rearrangement uses TRBV28 and TRBJ1-2; no firm D call. This CDR3 is 11 amino acids long. V dropped 5 bases and J dropped 5 bases, with 6 bases sitting between them. Germline-derived CDR1 and CDR2 are MDHEN and SYDVKM. The CDR3 reads CASSGRYGYTF. Written as DNA, the CDR3 is TGTGCCAGCAGTGGACGGTATGGCTACACCTTC.

This clonotype was recorded at least ten times. The chain is built from TRBV5-6 and TRBJ1-1; D gene unclear. This CDR3 has 13 amino acids. V was clipped by 1 base and J by 0 bases, with 4 bases between them. Germline assignment: CDR1 SGHDT and CDR2 YYEEEE. In DNA form, the CDR3 reads TGTGCCAGCAGCTTGCGATTGAACACTGAAGCTTTCTTT. It yields the protein CASSLRLNTEAFF.

This clonotype occurred many times. J is TRBJ1-1 and V is TRBV14; possible D gene TRBD1, 5 bases. With 5 bases removed from V and 1 base from J, the gap between germline ends came to 11 bases. Germline V gene sequence: CDR1 SGHDN, CDR2 FVKESK. CDR3 size: 14 residues. DNA for the CDR3: TGTGCCAGCAGCTGGAGGGGCAGGAACACTGAAGCTTTCTTT. Encoded protein: CASSWRGRNTEAFF.

The chain uses TRBV6-2 or TRBV6-3 and TRBJ1-5; D is uncertain. In germline, CDR1 is MNHEY, CDR2 SVGEGT. This CDR3 spans 14 amino acids. V dropped 6 bases and J dropped 3 bases, with 12 bases sitting between them. As DNA, the CDR3 is TGTGCCAGCAGGATGACGGTTGACAATCAGCCCCAGCATTTT. Residues: CASRMTVDNQPQHF.

This clonotype was counted at least ten times. The rearrangement uses TRBV29-1 and TRBJ2-3; 9 bases fit TRBD2. Germline CDR1 SQVTM, CDR2 ANQGSEA. The junction had 12 bases not matched to a gene; V was cut back by 0 bases and J by 2 bases. The CDR3 has 18 residues. The CDR3: CSVEDQNPSGAVTDTQYF. The CDR3 DNA reads TGCAGCGTTGAAGACCAAAATCCTAGCGGGGCCGTCACAGATACGCAGTATTTT.

This clonotype was observed many times. V and J are TRBV7-2 and TRBJ1-2, with 10 bases fitting TRBD1. This CDR3 region has 17 residues. Germline trimming cut 2 bases from V and 8 bases from J; bases unmatched to any gene: 14. Germline V gene sequence: CDR1 SGHTA, CDR2 FQGNSA. The CDR3 DNA reads TGTGCCAGCAGCTTAACATCCGGGACAGGGGACTCCCGCGGCTACACCTTC. Protein product: CASSLTSGTGDSRGYTF.

In its sample, this clonotype was seen many times. The chain carries TRBV2 and TRBJ2-2, with 7 nucleotides matching TRBD2. Germline-derived CDR1 and CDR2 are SNHLY and FYNNEI. V lost 4 bases and J lost 3; bases outside the gene matches: 5. The CDR3 spans 15 residues. As DNA, the CDR3 is TGTGCCAGCAGTGCTGAGCGGGGATACACCGGGGAGCTGTTTTTT. This sequence encodes CASSAERGYTGELFF.

This clonotype was found many times. The CDR3: CASSLEGATGHYTF. In nucleotides, the CDR3 is TGTGCCAGCAGCTTAGAAGGGGCCACAGGACACTACACCTTC. The chain links TRBV7-2 to TRBJ1-2; tentatively, D is TRBD1 (5 bases). The CDR3 runs to 14 residues. Germline V CDR1 and CDR2: SGHTA, FQGNSA. Trimming left V 1 base short and J 10 bases short, with 16 bases between.

The table lists this clonotype with a few counts. The chain carries TRBV5-8 and TRBJ2-1; 11 positions agree with TRBD2. The CDR3 is 15 amino acids. Germline V gene sequence: CDR1 SGHTS, CDR2 YDEGEE. V lost 0 bases and J lost 7; bases outside the gene matches: 3. This chain's CDR3 is CASSLGLAGTNEQFF. The CDR3 DNA sequence: TGTGCCAGCAGCTTGGGACTAGCGGGGACGAATGAGCAGTTCTTC. Together with reference TRBV5-8 and TRBJ2-1, the CDR3 gives the full variable domain: EAGVTQSPTHLIKTRGQQATLRCSPISGHTSVYWYQQALGLGLQFLLWYDEGEERNRGNFPPRFSGRQFPNYSSELNVNALELEDSALYLCASSLGLAGTNEQFFGPGTRLTVL.

This clonotype was counted ten times or more. The V gene is TRBV20-1, the J gene TRBJ1-1; D remains unclear. The germline CDR1 and CDR2 sequences are DFQATT and SNEGSKA (reference sequence). This CDR3 comprises 14 residues. V lost 4 bases and J 0 bases, leaving 12 bases between the germline ends. The CDR3 DNA follows: TGCAGTGCTACCCTACCGCCCTTGAACACTGAAGCTTTCTTT. Amino acids: CSATLPPLNTEAFF.

Only a few counts were recorded for this clonotype. V is TRBV2 and J is TRBJ1-1, with D possibly being TRBD1 (5 bases). Trimming took 6 bases from V and 3 from J, leaving 11 bases between them. This CDR3 has 13 amino acids. The germline CDR1 and CDR2 sequences are SNHLY and FYNNEI. In nucleotides, the CDR3 is TGTGCCAGCAGGGACATGGGGGACACTGAAGCTTTCTTT. This sequence encodes CASRDMGDTEAFF.

This clonotype was counted many times. The rearrangement joins TRBV5-4 to TRBJ1-1; 8 bases match TRBD1. This CDR3 has 14 amino acids. V trimming: 4 bases; J trimming: 1 base; junction bases outside the gene matches: 3. Germline loops: CDR1 SGHNT, CDR2 YYREEE (reference sequence). In DNA form, the CDR3 reads TGTGCCAGCAGCATACAGGGGGGGAACACTGAAGCTTTCTTT. It yields the protein CASSIQGGNTEAFF.

This clonotype was seen ten or more times. V usage is TRBV28 and J usage is TRBJ2-1; TRBD1 agrees at 8 bases. Germline CDR1 is MDHEN and CDR2 is SYDVKM. J was trimmed by 4 bases and V by 6 bases; bases with no gene match: 8. The CDR3 sequence is 15 residues long. The CDR3 DNA sequence: TGTGCCAGCAGGCGGAACAGGGGGAGTTACAATGAGCAGTTCTTC. It translates to CASRRNRGSYNEQFF.

This clonotype was counted ten times or more. V is TRBV19 and J is TRBJ1-4; perhaps TRBD1 as D (5 bases). Germline CDR1 reads LNHDA; CDR2 reads SQIVND (reference sequence). V lost 5 bases and J lost 8, with 9 bases in between. The CDR3 is made up of 12 amino acids. The CDR3 sequence is CASSHRGEKLFF. The CDR3 DNA reads as TGTGCCAGTAGTCATCGGGGGGAAAAACTGTTTTTT.

This clonotype has ten or more counts. V usage is TRBV7-2 and J usage is TRBJ1-1; a possible D gene is TRBD1 (6 bases). The CDR3 spans 15 residues. The V end lost 3 bases, the J end lost 4 bases, and 15 bases lay between the germline ends. Looked up from germline, CDR1 is SGHTA and CDR2 is FQGNSA. The CDR3 DNA reads as TGTGCCAGCAGCTTGTCATCCACAGGGTCCACTGAAGCTTTCTTT. Amino acid sequence: CASSLSSTGSTEAFF.

The gene calls are TRBV28 and TRBJ2-7; D call uncertain. The germline gives CDR1 MDHEN, CDR2 SYDVKM. Trimming cost V 7 bases and J 2 bases, with 12 bases left between them. There are 13 residues in the CDR3. The CDR3 DNA follows: TGTGCCAGCACCTTGGGCGGCACCTACGAGCAGTACTTC. This codes for CASTLGGTYEQYF. The complete variable domain, with remaining parts taken from reference TRBV28 and TRBJ2-7, reads DVKVTQSSRYLVKRTGEKVFLECVQDMDHENMFWYRQDPGLGLRLIYFSYDVKMKEKGDIPEGYSVSREKKERFSLILESASTNQTSMYLCASTLGGTYEQYFGPGTRLTVT.

This clonotype has at least ten counts. V usage is TRBV18 and J usage is TRBJ2-2; TRBD2 might be the D (6 bases). From germline, CDR1 is KGHSH and CDR2 LQKENI. The CDR3 is 14 amino acids. Trimming pared 0 bases from V and 5 bases from J, leaving 7 bases between. DNA of the CDR3: TGTGCCAGCTCACCACCGGAGGGAACCGGGGAGCTGTTTTTT. It specifies CASSPPEGTGELFF. The entire variable domain, with the rest obtained from reference TRBV18 and TRBJ2-2, is as follows: NAGVMQNPRHLVRRRGQEARLRCSPMKGHSHVYWYRQLPEEGLKFMVYLQKENIIDESGMPKERFSAEFPKEGPSILRIQQVVRGDSAAYFCASSPPEGTGELFFGEGSRLTVL.

The J gene is TRBJ1-6, the V gene TRBV7-2; 7 positions agree with TRBD1. The V gene end was trimmed by 6 bases and the J gene end by 5 bases; junction bases not matched to a gene: 10. The length of the CDR3 is 16 residues. CDR1 is SGHTA, CDR2 FQGNSA, per germline. The CDR3 sequence is CASSRQGGMDNSPLHF. The CDR3 nucleotides are TGTGCCAGCAGTCGACAGGGTGGGATGGATAATTCACCCCTCCACTTT.

Concerning this clonotype: This may come from a read error, since a much larger clone is one base off. V is TRBV2 and J is TRBJ2-3; TRBD2 agrees at 8 bases. Trimming at V came to 8 bases and at J to 4 bases, leaving 11 bases not matched to a gene. Germline assignment: CDR1 SNHLY and CDR2 FYNNEI. The CDR3 is made up of 15 amino acids. In DNA, the CDR3 is TGTGCCAGCGGAGTCGTAGCGGGGTCCGCAGATACGCAGTATTTT. It translates to CASGVVAGSADTQYF.

This clonotype has a handful of counts. The J gene is TRBJ1-1, the V gene TRBV12-5; TRBD1 matches at 7 bases. The V gene's germline CDR1 is LGHNT and CDR2 FRNRAP. The CDR3 covers 17 residues. J lost 1 base, V lost 1 base, and 9 bases had no gene match. This CDR3 is CASGLADLGQSNTEAFF. Here the CDR3 DNA reads TGTGCTAGTGGTTTGGCCGACCTGGGACAGTCGAACACTGAAGCTTTCTTT.

This clonotype has just a few counts. The chain joins TRBV11-2 to TRBJ2-5; 7 nucleotides match TRBD1. Germline-derived CDR1 and CDR2 are SGHAT and FQNNGV. Germline trimming cut 3 bases from V and 4 bases from J; bases unmatched to any gene: 29. The CDR3 spans 22 residues. For the CDR3, the DNA is TGTGCCAGCAGCTTGGGTACCAACAGGGGAAGCGTGTTGGAATGGGGCGGAGAGACCCAGTACTTC. It encodes CASSLGTNRGSVLEWGGETQYF.

This clonotype occurred many times. The V and J genes are TRBV4-3 and TRBJ1-2; maybe TRBD1 (5 bases). The CDR3 consists of 15 residues. Germline CDR1 LGHNA, CDR2 YSLEER. V gave up 2 bases and J gave up 6 bases, with 16 bases separating them. The CDR3 DNA follows: TGCGCCAGCAGCCAACCAAGCAGGGAATTACATGGCTACACCTTC. Protein sequence: CASSQPSRELHGYTF.

The chain links TRBV20-1 to TRBJ2-5; 7 bases match TRBD1. The germline V gene encodes CDR1 DFQATT and CDR2 SNEGSKA (reference sequence). The CDR3 covers 11 residues. J was trimmed by 5 bases and V by 7 bases; bases with no gene match: 4. The CDR3 DNA is TGCAGTGGACAGGGATGGGAGACCCAGTACTTC. This gives the protein CSGQGWETQYF.

In this sample, this clonotype turned up a few times. This rearrangement joins TRBV12-3 or TRBV12-4 to TRBJ1-5; D possibly corresponds to TRBD1 (5 bases). This CDR3 is built from 13 residues. V was pared by 6 bases and J by 7 bases, with 13 bases between. CDR3 sequence (DNA): TGTGCCAGCAGCTTGGGCAGGGTACAGCCCCAGCATTTT. It encodes CASSLGRVQPQHF.